This T cell receptor beta chain was obtained from a study of T cell repertoires in cytomegalovirus infection. Study-level information: Both a matching HLA type and CMV infection were indicated by public TCR beta signatures.

V lost 3 bases, J lost 0 bases, and 15 bases lay in between. In germline, CDR1 is MDHEN, CDR2 SYDVKM. There are 16 residues in the CDR3. TCRdb used MiXCR to reprocess the reads, holding one entry per CDR3 protein. The sample lists roughly 630,000 distinct CDR3 sequences; approximately 25% were seen once. This clonotype came up many times. The TCR originated in a human donor in good health (CMV status not recorded). Some clones in this sample may be carry-over from other donors' samples. V usage is TRBV28 and J usage is TRBJ2-7; TRBD1 or TRBD2 may be the D gene (5 bases each). The specimen was CD8+ T cells from PBMCs. This CDR3 is CASSFRDGASSYEQYV. CDR3 DNA: TGTGCCAGCAGTTTTAGGGACGGAGCATCCTCCTACGAGCAGTACGTC.